This entry lists 17 T cell receptor beta chains sequenced from one sample in a study of lymphopenia after photon versus proton radiotherapy. The assay was immunoSEQ multiplex PCR, and TCRdb's table has in-frame clones only and misses some. The top ten hold 2.2% of the sample, which has around 70,000 clones, roughly 90% seen once. Sequencing used peripheral blood, obtained from a patient treated with photon-based radiotherapy. Receptors originate from a woman in her 40s with cholangiocarcinoma.

The CDR3 nucleotides read TGTGCCAGCAGTGTGGGGACAGGGGGATGGACGACTAATGAAAAACTGTTTTTT. Translated: CASSVGTGGWTTNEKLFF. V usage is TRBV9 and J usage is TRBJ1-4, with 11 positions matching TRBD1. The CDR3 runs to 18 residues. The ends lost 5 bases at V and 2 bases at J; junction bases unmatched: 11. The V gene's germline CDR1 is SGDLS and CDR2 YYNGEE.

The chain combines TRBV28 with TRBJ2-7; tentatively, D is TRBD1 (6 bases). Trimming pared 3 bases from V and 4 bases from J, leaving 10 bases between. Germline CDR1 is MDHEN and CDR2 is SYDVKM. There are 13 residues in the CDR3. The CDR3 sequence: CASSLQRGYEQYF. DNA for the CDR3: TGTGCCAGCAGTTTGCAGAGGGGGTACGAGCAGTACTTC.

The chain uses TRBV2 and TRBJ2-7, with D perhaps TRBD2 (5 bases). The CDR3 extends over 15 amino acids. V shed 2 bases and J shed 3 bases, with 14 bases lying between them. Germline V gene sequence: CDR1 SNHLY, CDR2 FYNNEI. This chain's CDR3 is CASSESPGLIYEQYF. Here the CDR3 DNA reads TGTGCCAGCAGTGAAAGCCCTGGACTCATCTACGAGCAGTACTTC.

The CDR3 bases are TGTGCCAGCAGACTAGGAGGGGGAAACACCATATATTTT. Translation: CASRLGGGNTIYF. The J gene is TRBJ1-3, the V gene TRBV7-8, with D unresolved. The CDR3 loop spans 13 amino acids. V was trimmed by 6 bases and J by 4 bases, leaving 10 bases between them. Germline V lookup: CDR1 SGHVS, CDR2 FQNEAQ.

This sequence joins TRBV5-1 and TRBJ2-2; D gene uncertain. The CDR3 spans 12 residues. The germline V gene has CDR1 SGHRS and CDR2 YFSETQ. With 2 bases removed from V and 2 bases from J, the gap between germline ends came to 1 base. CDR3 nucleotides: TGCGCCAGCAGCTTAAACACCGGGGAGCTGTTTTTT. Its protein is CASSLNTGELFF.

The rearrangement joins TRBV14 to TRBJ2-7; TRBD1 aligns across 7 bases. Trimming cost V 0 bases and J 2 bases; bases outside gene matches: 7. This CDR3 contains 16 residues. Germline CDR1 and CDR2: SGHDN and FVKESK. CDR3 in DNA: TGTGCCAGCAGCCAAGAGGTCGGGACAGTTACCTACGAGCAGTACTTC. Translated: CASSQEVGTVTYEQYF.

This chain joins TRBV13 and TRBJ2-1, with TRBD1 matching 7 bases. CDR1 is PRHDT, CDR2 FYEKMQ, per germline (reference sequence). V lost 3 bases to trimming and J lost 4 bases; unmatched junction nucleotides: 6. The CDR3 spans 15 residues. This CDR3 is CASSLPQGVYNEQFF. For the CDR3, the DNA is TGTGCCAGCAGCTTGCCGCAGGGGGTTTACAATGAGCAGTTCTTC.

The chain uses TRBV9 and TRBJ2-1; D may be TRBD1 or TRBD2 (5 bases each). CDR3 size: 12 residues. The germline gives CDR1 SGDLS, CDR2 YYNGEE. Trimming took off 0 bases at V and 9 bases at J, with 7 bases between the two ends. CDR3 sequence: CASSVERGEQFF. Here the CDR3 DNA reads TGTGCCAGCAGCGTAGAGAGGGGTGAGCAGTTCTTC.

J is TRBJ2-7 and V is TRBV28, with D perhaps assigned TRBD1 or TRBD2 (5 bases each). Germline assignment: CDR1 MDHEN and CDR2 SYDVKM. Deletions cut 4 bases from V and 4 bases from J, with 17 bases between. The CDR3 sequence is 15 residues long. The CDR3 loop is CASSSTGTVFYEQYF. In DNA, the CDR3 is TGTGCCAGCAGTTCCACCGGGACGGTGTTTTACGAGCAGTACTTC.

The CDR3 DNA reads as TGTGCCAGCAGCTTTGACGGGCCTGGGCACAAATCCGGGGAGCTGTTTTTT. Translating it yields CASSFDGPGHKSGELFF. The chain recombines TRBV7-8 with TRBJ2-2; no clear D gene. V lost 3 bases to trimming and J lost 6 bases, with 20 bases between them. The CDR3 spans 17 residues. Germline V gene sequence: CDR1 SGHVS, CDR2 FQNEAQ. The variable domain in full, completed from reference TRBV7-8 and TRBJ2-2, reads GAGVSQSPRYKVAKRGQDVALRCDPISGHVSLFWYQQALGQGPEFLTYFQNEAQLDKSGLPSDRFFAERPEGSVSTLKIQRTQQEDSAVYLCASSFDGPGHKSGELFFGEGSRLTVL.

CDR3 region: CAAPGRTLSLSPEAFF. In nucleotides, the CDR3 is TGTGCCGCACCGGGGAGGACCTTAAGTTTAAGCCCTGAAGCTTTCTTT. V and J are TRBV28 and TRBJ1-1, with D unresolved. The ends were cut back, 11 bases at V and 6 bases at J, with 28 bases in the middle. CDR1 and CDR2 (germline): MDHEN, SYDVKM. This CDR3 has 16 residues.

The chain joins TRBV7-2 to TRBJ2-4, with 8 bases that match TRBD1. CDR3 length: 17 amino acids. The ends lost 4 bases at V and 4 bases at J; junction bases unmatched: 12. Germline V lookup: CDR1 SGHTA, CDR2 FQGNSA. The CDR3 nucleotides read TGTGCCAGCAGCTCCCGGTGGTTGGACAGGGAGAAAAACATTCAGTACTTC. Protein sequence: CASSSRWLDREKNIQYF.

This clone was detected only once. This chain links TRBV28 with TRBJ1-2, with D uncertain. V was pared by 3 bases and J by 2 bases, with 7 bases between. The CDR3 totals 13 residues. CDR1 is MDHEN and CDR2 is SYDVKM in the germline V gene. CDR3 DNA: TGTGCCAGCAGTTTCCAGAGAAACTATGGCTACACCTTC. Amino acids: CASSFQRNYGYTF.

J is TRBJ2-1 and V is TRBV5-1; the match to TRBD2 covers 7 bases. V lost 3 bases, J lost 1 base, and 7 bases stayed unmatched. The V gene's germline CDR1 is SGHRS and CDR2 YFSETQ. This CDR3 region has 16 residues. The CDR3 sequence is CASSSIGGLSYNEQFF. CDR3 sequence (DNA): TGCGCCAGCAGCTCAATCGGGGGGTTATCCTACAATGAGCAGTTCTTC.

The chain has TRBV2 and TRBJ2-7; the match to TRBD2 covers 8 bases. There are 15 residues in the CDR3. The ends lost 5 bases at V and 3 bases at J; junction bases unmatched: 9. Germline CDR1 SNHLY, CDR2 FYNNEI. The CDR3 nucleotides are TGTGCCAGCAGTCGGGCAGCGGGAGCTGTCTACGAGCAGTACTTC. Translated: CASSRAAGAVYEQYF.

V is TRBV4-1 and J is TRBJ1-4; 11 bases agree with TRBD1. Trimming took 0 bases from V and 8 from J; bases not matched to a gene: 5. Germline CDR1 is MGHRA and CDR2 is YSYEKL. The CDR3 covers 16 residues. In nucleotides, the CDR3 is TGCGCCAGCAGCCAAGAAGGAGGGACAGGGGGGGAAAAACTGTTTTTT. This gives the protein CASSQEGGTGGEKLFF.

This clone was detected only a few times. The chain has TRBV27 and TRBJ2-7, with a weak D call TRBD2 (6 bases). This CDR3 region has 14 residues. V lost 1 base, J lost 3 bases, and 10 bases lay in between. Germline CDR1 is MNHEY and CDR2 is SMNVEV (reference sequence). CDR3 region: CASSLWGGDYEQYF. For the CDR3, the DNA is TGTGCCAGCAGTTTATGGGGCGGGGACTACGAGCAGTACTTC.